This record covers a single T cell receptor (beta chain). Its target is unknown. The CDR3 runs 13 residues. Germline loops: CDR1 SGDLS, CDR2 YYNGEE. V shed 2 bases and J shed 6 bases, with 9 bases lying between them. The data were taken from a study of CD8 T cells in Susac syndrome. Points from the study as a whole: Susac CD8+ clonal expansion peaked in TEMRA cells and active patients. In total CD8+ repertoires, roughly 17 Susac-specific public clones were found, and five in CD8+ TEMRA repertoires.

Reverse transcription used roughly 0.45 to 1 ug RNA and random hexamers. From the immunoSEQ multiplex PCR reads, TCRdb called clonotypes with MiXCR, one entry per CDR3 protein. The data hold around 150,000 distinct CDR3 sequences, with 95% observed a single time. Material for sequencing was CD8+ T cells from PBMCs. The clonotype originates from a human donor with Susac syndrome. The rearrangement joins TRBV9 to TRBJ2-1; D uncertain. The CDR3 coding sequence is TGTGCCAGCAGCGTCCCTGAGACCAATGAGCAGTTCTTC. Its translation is CASSVPETNEQFF.